The clone carrying this T cell receptor beta chain is medium-sized in the sample. The data were obtained in a study of cytomegalovirus exposure and HLA in healthy donors. Assay used: immunoSEQ multiplex PCR; TCRdb lists only in-frame clones, some missing. The sample consists of around 180,000 clones, around 88% of them appearing once. This CDR3 is 17 amino acids long. Germline-derived CDR1 and CDR2 are LNHDA and SQIVND (reference sequence). Between the trimmed V and J ends, which lost 11 bases and 1 base, there was a span of 24 bases. This TCR was recovered from a woman under 30 in good health and CMV-seronegative. Source material: PBMCs. The chain joins TRBV19 to TRBJ1-5; TRBD1 might be the D (6 bases). CDR3 bases: TGTGCCTGCTCGGTGTCGGGGGGCTACGGGAGCAATCAGCCCCAGCATTTT. This encodes CACSVSGGYGSNQPQHF.